This T cell receptor beta chain originates from a study of cytomegalovirus exposure and HLA in healthy donors. Study as a whole: Approximately 200 million T cells yielded around 120 million unique TCR beta sequences in earlier analysis. Broader study findings: The authors later linked a missense DCLRE1C variant to TCR beta V- and J-gene trimming.

Germline V gene sequence: CDR1 LNHNV, CDR2 YYDKDF (reference sequence). The V end was cut by 3 bases, the J end by 0 bases, with 8 bases between. This CDR3 contains 15 residues. In the case of this clone: Its specificity is not known.

PCR used 60 Vbeta primers and 13 Jbeta primers. Libraries were prepared by immunoSEQ multiplex PCR; TCRdb keeps only in-frame clonotypes and omits some of them. The table lists about 200,000 clones, 79% of them singletons. The sequenced material came from PBMCs. This sequence originates from a girl aged 5 to 17 in good health and CMV-seropositive. This rearrangement joins TRBV15 to TRBJ2-2; D remains ambiguous. Here the CDR3 reads CATSRMTTNTGELFF. CDR3 DNA: TGTGCCACCAGCAGGATGACAACGAACACCGGGGAGCTGTTTTTT.